Presented here are 7 T cell receptor beta chains from one specimen sequenced in a study of control samples from healthy donors and cancer patients. Clones were sequenced by immunoSEQ multiplex PCR, and TCRdb holds only the in-frame ones, with some missing. The sample carries 75,000 to 100,000 clones, roughly 82% recorded once. Sequenced input: blood. Receptors were obtained from a man aged 55-75 years in good health.

The chain employs TRBV3-1 (or the pseudogene TRBV3-2) and TRBJ1-5, with D perhaps TRBD1 (6 bases). The CDR3 runs to 15 residues. CDR1 and CDR2 (germline): LGHDT, YNNKEL (reference sequence). Trimming left V 0 bases short and J 5 bases short, with 11 bases between. As DNA, the CDR3 is TGTGCCAGCAGCCAAGATGGAGGGGGAGATCAGCCCCAGCATTTT. It yields the protein CASSQDGGGDQPQHF.

V usage is TRBV5-1 and J usage is TRBJ2-4, with D possibly matching TRBD1 (6 bases). V shed 0 bases and J shed 14 bases, with 15 bases lying between them. This CDR3 contains 13 residues. The germline gives CDR1 SGHRS, CDR2 YFSETQ. CDR3 in DNA: TGCGCCAGCAGCTTGGGTTTCGAGGACAGCGAGTACTTC. Its protein product is CASSLGFEDSEYF. Using reference TRBV5-1 and TRBJ2-4 for the parts outside the CDR3, the full variable domain is KAGVTQTPRYLIKTRGQQVTLSCSPISGHRSVSWYQQTPGQGLQFLFEYFSETQRNKGNFPGRFSGRQFSNSRSEMNVSTLELGDSALYLCASSLGFEDSEYFGAGTRLSVL.

This clone was seen once. The CDR3 loop is CASSLDDGTDTQYF. The DNA for the CDR3 is TGCGCCAGCAGCTTGGACGACGGGACAGATACGCAGTATTTT. The chain recombines TRBV5-1 with TRBJ2-3, with unresolved D. Per the germline V gene, CDR1 is SGHRS and CDR2 is YFSETQ. The CDR3 sequence is 14 residues long. The V end was cut by 0 bases, the J end by 3 bases, with 8 bases between.

This sequence joins TRBV2 and TRBJ1-5; D not resolved. The CDR3 is 13 residues long. The V end lost 7 bases, the J end lost 2 bases, and 9 bases lay between the germline ends. CDR1 SNHLY and CDR2 FYNNEI come from the germline V gene. CDR3 protein: CASKRQGNQPQHF. CDR3 DNA: TGTGCCAGCAAGAGGCAAGGCAATCAGCCCCAGCATTTT.

This sequence joins TRBV9 and TRBJ2-1; D possibly uses TRBD1 or TRBD2 (7 bases each). The length of the CDR3 is 13 residues. The V gene's germline CDR1 is SGDLS and CDR2 YYNGEE. The ends were cut back, 4 bases at V and 9 bases at J, with 14 bases in the middle. The CDR3 protein is CASSSQGGGEQFF. In DNA, the CDR3 is TGTGCCAGCAGCTCCCAGGGGGGGGGTGAGCAGTTCTTC.

This chain joins TRBV3-1 (or the pseudogene TRBV3-2) and TRBJ1-5; possible D gene TRBD1, 5 bases. The CDR3 is made up of 16 amino acids. Germline V lookup: CDR1 LGHDT, CDR2 YNNKEL (reference sequence). V gave up 1 base and J gave up 4 bases, with 14 bases separating them. CDR3 bases: TGTGCCAGCAGCCAAGGGGCAGGGCGACGGAATCAGCCCCAGCATTTT. Protein product: CASSQGAGRRNQPQHF.

The V gene is TRBV6-5, the J gene TRBJ2-5; D is undetermined. CDR3 length: 15 amino acids. V gave up 2 bases and J gave up 4 bases, with 14 bases separating them. Germline V gene sequence: CDR1 MNHEY, CDR2 SVGAGI. The DNA for the CDR3 is TGTGCCAGCAGTTACGGGTTTGAGGAGAGAGAGACCCAGTACTTC. Translation gives CASSYGFEERETQYF.